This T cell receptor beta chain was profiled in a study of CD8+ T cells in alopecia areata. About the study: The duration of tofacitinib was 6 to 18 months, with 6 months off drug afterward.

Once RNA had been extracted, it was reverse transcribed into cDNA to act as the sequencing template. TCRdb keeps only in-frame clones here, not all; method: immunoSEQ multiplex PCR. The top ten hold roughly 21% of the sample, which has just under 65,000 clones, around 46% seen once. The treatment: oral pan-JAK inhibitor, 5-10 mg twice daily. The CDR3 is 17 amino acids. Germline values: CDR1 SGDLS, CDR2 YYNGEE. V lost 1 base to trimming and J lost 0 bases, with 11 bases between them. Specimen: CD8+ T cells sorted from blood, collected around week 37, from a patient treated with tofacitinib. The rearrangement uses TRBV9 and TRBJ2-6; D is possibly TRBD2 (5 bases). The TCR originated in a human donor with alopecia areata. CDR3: CASSVWARASGANVLTF. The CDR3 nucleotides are TGTGCCAGCAGCGTATGGGCGAGGGCCTCTGGGGCCAACGTCCTGACTTTC.